The present T cell receptor beta chain was sequenced within a study of pediatric ulcerative colitis. Study as a whole: Six or seven patients showed pancolitis and two showed left-sided colitis.

Sequencing depth was up to 500,000 reads per sample. The protocol was immunoSEQ multiplex PCR, while the TCRdb copy is restricted to in-frame clones and leaves out a portion. The sample contains 64,000 or so clones, around four fifths of which appear only once. Study-level results: In rectum, acute severe colitis had expanded clones and less diversity.

Concerning this clone itself: What it binds is unknown. The junction differs from germline at one of its ends, possibly a read error. This sample also contains other DNA sequences that code for the same CDR3.

Germline V CDR1 and CDR2: SGHRS, YFSETQ. This CDR3 has 13 residues. Before the diagnostic colonoscopy, ulcerative colitis patients were free of immunosuppressive medication. V and J are TRBV5-1 and TRBJ1-2; weak D call: TRBD1 (5 bases). This receptor was obtained from a boy aged 10-17 years with moderate ulcerative colitis. Sequencing used blood. CDR3 coding DNA: TGCGCCAGCAGCCATGACAGTAACTATGGCTATACCTTC. Protein product: CASSHDSNYGYTF.